The rows below give T cell receptor beta chains drawn from one sample of a study of Ad26.COV2.S vaccination and SARS-CoV-2 variants. Generated by immunoSEQ multiplex PCR, the TCRdb table keeps only in-frame clones and is missing some. Seen here are about 440,000 clones, around 90% observed once, and the top ten hold under 4.5%. The specimen comprised peripheral blood, sampled in a trial of Ad26.COV2.S vaccine versus placebo. Source of these receptors: a person between 18 and 65 years old who received the Ad26.COV2.S COVID-19 vaccine or a placebo. Each CDR3 is given with its conserved first and last residue. The D gene is left open where the match is weak. Expanded clones are given a class, and other clones once, few, many or no size at all.

cdr3_length: 15; j_call: TRBJ2-6; d_call: NA; clone_size: NA; v_call: TRBV30; cdr3_aa: CAWSVQSSGANVLTF; cdr3_nt: TGTGCCTGGAGTGTACAGAGCTCTGGGGCCAACGTCCTGACTTTC
cdr3_length: 14; j_call: TRBJ2-7; d_call: NA; clone_size: NA; v_call: TRBV7-3; cdr3_aa: CASSLNGVSYEQYF; cdr3_nt: TGTGCCAGCAGCTTAAACGGGGTCTCCTACGAGCAGTACTTC
cdr3_length: 15; j_call: TRBJ1-1; d_call: NA; clone_size: NA; v_call: TRBV2; cdr3_aa: CASSVSGWVNTEAFF; cdr3_nt: TGTGCCAGCAGTGTTTCAGGGTGGGTGAACACTGAAGCTTTCTTT
cdr3_length: 15; j_call: TRBJ2-1; d_call: TRBD2; clone_size: NA; v_call: TRBV7-3; cdr3_aa: CASSSLAGVANEQFF; cdr3_nt: TGTGCCAGCAGCTCCCTAGCGGGAGTAGCTAATGAGCAGTTCTTC
cdr3_length: 14; j_call: TRBJ2-3; d_call: NA; clone_size: NA; v_call: TRBV11-2; cdr3_aa: CASSAGAAADTQYF; cdr3_nt: TGTGCCAGCAGCGCAGGGGCGGCTGCAGATACGCAGTATTTT
cdr3_length: 15; j_call: TRBJ2-7; d_call: TRBD2; clone_size: NA; v_call: TRBV5-6; cdr3_aa: CASSPRPSGIYEQYF; cdr3_nt: TGTGCCAGCAGCCCTAGACCTAGCGGGATCTACGAGCAGTACTTC
cdr3_length: 15; j_call: TRBJ2-1; d_call: NA; clone_size: NA; v_call: TRBV19; cdr3_aa: CASSIVGSLDNEQFF; cdr3_nt: TGTGCCAGTAGTATTGTGGGATCCTTGGACAATGAGCAGTTCTTC
cdr3_length: 14; j_call: TRBJ1-6; d_call: NA; clone_size: NA; v_call: TRBV7-9; cdr3_aa: CASSLGTEIAPLHF; cdr3_nt: TGTGCCAGCAGCTTAGGGACAGAGATTGCACCCCTCCACTTT
cdr3_length: 15; j_call: TRBJ1-5; d_call: TRBD1; clone_size: NA; v_call: TRBV28; cdr3_aa: CASSFEGAGNQPQHF; cdr3_nt: TGTGCCAGCAGTTTTGAGGGGGCAGGCAATCAGCCCCAGCATTTT
cdr3_length: 14; j_call: TRBJ2-3; d_call: NA; clone_size: NA; v_call: TRBV5-5; cdr3_aa: CASSRDFRRDTQYF; cdr3_nt: TGTGCCAGCAGCCGCGATTTCCGGCGAGATACGCAGTATTTT
cdr3_length: 12; j_call: TRBJ1-1; d_call: NA; clone_size: NA; v_call: TRBV12-3/TRBV12-4; cdr3_aa: CASSPVNTEAFF; cdr3_nt: TGTGCCAGCAGCCCGGTGAACACTGAAGCTTTCTTT
cdr3_length: 11; j_call: TRBJ2-5; d_call: NA; clone_size: NA; v_call: TRBV5-8; cdr3_aa: CASSPPGTQYF; cdr3_nt: TGTGCCAGCAGCCCCCCGGGGACCCAGTACTTC
cdr3_length: 13; j_call: TRBJ2-4; d_call: NA; clone_size: NA; v_call: TRBV12-3/TRBV12-4; cdr3_aa: CASQGVGKNIQYF; cdr3_nt: TGTGCCAGCCAGGGTGTGGGGAAAAACATTCAGTACTTC
cdr3_length: 15; j_call: TRBJ1-2; d_call: NA; clone_size: NA; v_call: TRBV19; cdr3_aa: CASSIGADPNYGYTF; cdr3_nt: TGTGCCAGTAGTATAGGGGCAGATCCTAACTATGGCTACACCTTC
cdr3_length: 17; j_call: TRBJ2-1; d_call: TRBD2; clone_size: NA; v_call: TRBV27; cdr3_aa: CASSFEASGRAGNEQFF; cdr3_nt: TGTGCCAGTTCCTTCGAGGCTAGCGGGAGGGCCGGTAATGAGCAGTTCTTC
cdr3_length: 14; j_call: TRBJ2-7; d_call: TRBD1; clone_size: NA; v_call: TRBV5-1; cdr3_aa: CASSLGTGGDGQYF; cdr3_nt: TGCGCCAGCAGCTTAGGGACAGGGGGCGATGGGCAGTACTTC
cdr3_length: 14; j_call: TRBJ2-3; d_call: NA; clone_size: NA; v_call: TRBV5-6; cdr3_aa: CASSLTVSTDTQYF; cdr3_nt: TGTGCCAGCAGCTTGACGGTAAGCACAGATACGCAGTATTTT
cdr3_length: 14; j_call: TRBJ2-2; d_call: TRBD2; clone_size: NA; v_call: TRBV2; cdr3_aa: CASGGTMNTGELFF; cdr3_nt: TGTGCCAGCGGGGGGACTATGAACACCGGGGAGCTGTTTTTT
cdr3_length: 14; j_call: TRBJ2-3; d_call: NA; clone_size: NA; v_call: TRBV27; cdr3_aa: CASSLTRTQDTQYF; cdr3_nt: TGTGCCAGCAGTTTAACCCGAACCCAAGATACGCAGTATTTT
cdr3_length: 13; j_call: TRBJ2-7; d_call: NA; clone_size: NA; v_call: TRBV30; cdr3_aa: CAWSVKGVREQYF; cdr3_nt: TGTGCCTGGAGTGTGAAGGGGGTTCGCGAGCAGTACTTC
cdr3_length: 15; j_call: TRBJ2-7; d_call: TRBD2; clone_size: NA; v_call: TRBV4-2; cdr3_aa: CASSQAGTSGYEQYF; cdr3_nt: TGTGCCAGCAGCCAAGCCGGGACTAGCGGCTACGAGCAGTACTTC
cdr3_length: 14; j_call: TRBJ1-2; d_call: TRBD1; clone_size: NA; v_call: TRBV4-1; cdr3_aa: CASSLRDREYGYTF; cdr3_nt: TGCGCCAGCAGCCTTCGGGACAGGGAATATGGCTACACCTTC
cdr3_length: 13; j_call: TRBJ1-1; d_call: NA; clone_size: NA; v_call: TRBV19; cdr3_aa: CASKARGNTEAFF; cdr3_nt: TGTGCCAGTAAGGCCCGGGGCAACACTGAAGCTTTCTTT
cdr3_length: 18; j_call: TRBJ2-3; d_call: NA; clone_size: NA; v_call: TRBV5-1; cdr3_aa: CASSLYVSGRSSTDTQYF; cdr3_nt: TGCGCCAGCAGCTTGTACGTGTCGGGGCGGAGCAGCACAGATACGCAGTATTTT
cdr3_length: 15; j_call: TRBJ1-2; d_call: NA; clone_size: NA; v_call: TRBV2; cdr3_aa: CASSELGRANYGYTF; cdr3_nt: TGTGCCAGCAGTGAATTAGGCAGGGCCAACTATGGCTACACCTTC
cdr3_length: 15; j_call: TRBJ2-7; d_call: NA; clone_size: NA; v_call: TRBV28; cdr3_aa: CASTPISRQTYEQYF; cdr3_nt: TGTGCCAGCACCCCCATCTCAAGACAGACCTACGAGCAGTACTTC
cdr3_length: 15; j_call: TRBJ2-7; d_call: TRBD2; clone_size: NA; v_call: TRBV7-9; cdr3_aa: CASSLDGTSGGEQYF; cdr3_nt: TGTGCCAGCAGCTTAGACGGGACTAGCGGCGGGGAGCAGTACTTC
cdr3_length: 11; j_call: TRBJ2-7; d_call: NA; clone_size: NA; v_call: TRBV12-3/TRBV12-4; cdr3_aa: CASSLFYEQYF; cdr3_nt: TGTGCCAGCAGTTTGTTCTACGAGCAGTACTTC
cdr3_length: 14; j_call: TRBJ2-6; d_call: NA; clone_size: NA; v_call: TRBV5-4; cdr3_aa: CASSPDSGANVLTF; cdr3_nt: TGTGCCAGCAGCCCTGACTCTGGGGCCAACGTCCTGACTTTC
cdr3_length: 13; j_call: TRBJ1-2; d_call: TRBD1; clone_size: once; v_call: TRBV3-1/TRBV3-2; cdr3_aa: CASSQDRVNGYTF; cdr3_nt: TGTGCCAGCAGCCAGGACAGGGTAAATGGCTACACCTTC
cdr3_length: 13; j_call: TRBJ2-7; d_call: NA; clone_size: few; v_call: TRBV28; cdr3_aa: CASSSGALGVQYF; cdr3_nt: TGTGCCAGCAGTTCAGGAGCGCTAGGAGTGCAGTACTTC
cdr3_length: 16; j_call: TRBJ2-7; d_call: TRBD1; clone_size: NA; v_call: TRBV4-3; cdr3_aa: CASSLDRATRTYEQYF; cdr3_nt: TGCGCCAGCAGCCTTGACAGGGCCACGCGGACCTACGAGCAGTACTTC
cdr3_length: 14; j_call: TRBJ2-7; d_call: NA; clone_size: NA; v_call: TRBV30; cdr3_aa: CAWDVGSASYEQYF; cdr3_nt: TGTGCCTGGGATGTAGGGTCGGCATCCTACGAGCAGTACTTC
cdr3_length: 13; j_call: TRBJ2-7; d_call: TRBD2; clone_size: NA; v_call: TRBV19; cdr3_aa: CASSGTSFHEQYF; cdr3_nt: TGTGCCAGCAGCGGGACTAGCTTCCACGAGCAGTACTTC
cdr3_length: 12; j_call: TRBJ2-2; d_call: NA; clone_size: NA; v_call: TRBV2; cdr3_aa: CASSWDTGELFF; cdr3_nt: TGTGCCAGCAGCTGGGACACCGGGGAGCTGTTTTTT
cdr3_length: 12; j_call: TRBJ2-5; d_call: NA; clone_size: NA; v_call: TRBV29-1; cdr3_aa: CSVERLGETQYF; cdr3_nt: TGCAGCGTTGAAAGGCTCGGGGAGACCCAGTACTTC
cdr3_length: 14; j_call: TRBJ1-1; d_call: NA; clone_size: many; v_call: TRBV28; cdr3_aa: CAINGGLRNTEAFF; cdr3_nt: TGTGCCATCAATGGGGGGCTGAGGAACACTGAAGCTTTCTTT
cdr3_length: 14; j_call: TRBJ2-3; d_call: NA; clone_size: NA; v_call: TRBV7-9; cdr3_aa: CASSLEGGTDTQYF; cdr3_nt: TGTGCCAGCAGCTTAGAAGGGGGCACAGATACGCAGTATTTT
cdr3_length: 15; j_call: TRBJ2-1; d_call: TRBD2; clone_size: NA; v_call: TRBV3-1/TRBV3-2; cdr3_aa: CARKQMGGPRNEQFF; cdr3_nt: TGTGCCAGAAAACAGATGGGAGGGCCGCGCAATGAGCAGTTCTTC
cdr3_length: 12; j_call: TRBJ2-2; d_call: NA; clone_size: NA; v_call: TRBV2; cdr3_aa: CASPGVAGELFF; cdr3_nt: TGTGCCAGCCCAGGGGTGGCCGGGGAGCTGTTTTTT
cdr3_length: 16; j_call: TRBJ1-3; d_call: NA; clone_size: NA; v_call: TRBV4-1; cdr3_aa: CASSQEQGLTGNTIYF; cdr3_nt: TGCGCCAGCAGCCAAGAACAGGGTCTGACTGGAAACACCATATATTTT